The T cell receptor (beta chain) described here comes from a study of beta chain features in type 1 diabetes. Study-level findings and limits: A potential PCR bias toward shorter templates would be equal in patient and control samples. In all four CD4+ subsets, TCRB CDR3 length was significantly, moderately reduced in type 1 diabetes.

Note on this clone: Its target is not known.

Expressed TCRB transcripts were sequenced because the entire RNA isolate underwent reverse transcription. Sequencing was performed with immunoSEQ multiplex PCR; in TCRdb, only in-frame clones are kept and a portion is missing. Counted here are roughly 330,000 clones, roughly 9.6% occurring once; the ten biggest clones make up 0.015%. Per germline, CDR1 SGDLS and CDR2 YYNGEE. This CDR3 has 13 amino acids. Trimming took 4 bases from V and 5 from J; bases not matched to a gene: 3. The V call is TRBV9, the J call TRBJ1-1, with 9 bases identical to TRBD1. The clonotype originates from a woman in her thirties in good health. Sequencing was done on a sample of naive CD4+ T cells from blood. CDR3 nucleotide sequence: TGTGCCAGCAGCTTACAGGGGGCGACTGAAGCTTTCTTT. Translated, it gives CASSLQGATEAFF.